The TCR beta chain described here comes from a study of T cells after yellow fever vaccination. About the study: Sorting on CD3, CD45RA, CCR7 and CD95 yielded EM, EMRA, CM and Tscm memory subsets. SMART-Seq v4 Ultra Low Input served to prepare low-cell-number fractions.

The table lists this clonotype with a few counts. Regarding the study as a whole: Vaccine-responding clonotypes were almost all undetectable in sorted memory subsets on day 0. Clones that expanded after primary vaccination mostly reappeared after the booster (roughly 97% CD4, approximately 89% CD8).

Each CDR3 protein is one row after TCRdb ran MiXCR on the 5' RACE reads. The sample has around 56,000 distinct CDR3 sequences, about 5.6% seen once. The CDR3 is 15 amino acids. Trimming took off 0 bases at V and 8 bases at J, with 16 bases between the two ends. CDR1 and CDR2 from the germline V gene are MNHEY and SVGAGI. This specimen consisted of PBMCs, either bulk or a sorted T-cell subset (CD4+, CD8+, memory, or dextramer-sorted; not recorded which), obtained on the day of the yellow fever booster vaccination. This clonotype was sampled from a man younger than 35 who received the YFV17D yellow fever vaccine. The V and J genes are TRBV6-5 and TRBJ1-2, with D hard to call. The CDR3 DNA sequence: TGTGCCAGCAGTTACTCGATATCTGCGGTGAAGGGCTACACCTTC. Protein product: CASSYSISAVKGYTF.